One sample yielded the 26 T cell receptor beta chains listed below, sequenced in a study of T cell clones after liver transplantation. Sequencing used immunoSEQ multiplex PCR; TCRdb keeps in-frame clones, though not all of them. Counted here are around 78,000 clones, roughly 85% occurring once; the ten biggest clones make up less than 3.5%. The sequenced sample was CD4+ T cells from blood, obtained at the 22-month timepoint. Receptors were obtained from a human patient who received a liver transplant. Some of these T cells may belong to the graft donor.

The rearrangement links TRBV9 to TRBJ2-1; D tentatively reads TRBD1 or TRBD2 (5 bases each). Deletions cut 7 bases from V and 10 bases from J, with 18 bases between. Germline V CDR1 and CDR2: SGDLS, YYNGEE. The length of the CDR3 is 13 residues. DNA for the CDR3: TGTGCCAGCTCCAGAAGTGAGGGGCGCGAGCAGTTCTTC. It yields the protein CASSRSEGREQFF.

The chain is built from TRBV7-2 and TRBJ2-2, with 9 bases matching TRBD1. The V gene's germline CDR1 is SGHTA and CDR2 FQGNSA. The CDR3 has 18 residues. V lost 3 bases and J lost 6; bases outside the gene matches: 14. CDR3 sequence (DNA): TGTGCCAGCAGCTTGGCGCCGGGACAGGGAGGTAGTGCCGGGGAGCTGTTTTTT. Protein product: CASSLAPGQGGSAGELFF.

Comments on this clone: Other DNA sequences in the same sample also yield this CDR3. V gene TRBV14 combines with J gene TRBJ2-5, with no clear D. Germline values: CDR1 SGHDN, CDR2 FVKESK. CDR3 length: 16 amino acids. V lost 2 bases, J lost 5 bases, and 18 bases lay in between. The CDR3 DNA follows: TGTGCCAGCAGCCAACCCCCGGCCCCCCGTCGGGAGACCCAGTACTTC. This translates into CASSQPPAPRRETQYF.

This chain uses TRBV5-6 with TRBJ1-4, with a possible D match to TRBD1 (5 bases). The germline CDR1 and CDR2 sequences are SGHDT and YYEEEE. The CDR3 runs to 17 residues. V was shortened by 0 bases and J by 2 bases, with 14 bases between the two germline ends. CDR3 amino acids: CASSLGIGGTTNEKLFF. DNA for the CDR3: TGTGCCAGCAGCTTGGGGATCGGAGGGACCACTAATGAAAAACTGTTTTTT.

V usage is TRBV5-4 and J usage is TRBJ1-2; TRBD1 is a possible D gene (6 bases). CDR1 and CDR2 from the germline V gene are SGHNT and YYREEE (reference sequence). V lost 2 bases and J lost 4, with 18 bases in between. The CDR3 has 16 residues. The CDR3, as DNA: TGTGCCAGCAGCTTTGGGTCAGGGGCGGTCCCCTATGGCTACACCTTC. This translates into CASSFGSGAVPYGYTF.

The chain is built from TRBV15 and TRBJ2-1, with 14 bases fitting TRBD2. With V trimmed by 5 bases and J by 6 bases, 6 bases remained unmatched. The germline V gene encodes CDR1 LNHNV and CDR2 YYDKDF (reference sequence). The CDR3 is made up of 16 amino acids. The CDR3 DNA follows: TGTGCCACCAGCGGGAAGGGGACTAGCGGGGGCAATGAGCAGTTCTTC. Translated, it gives CATSGKGTSGGNEQFF.

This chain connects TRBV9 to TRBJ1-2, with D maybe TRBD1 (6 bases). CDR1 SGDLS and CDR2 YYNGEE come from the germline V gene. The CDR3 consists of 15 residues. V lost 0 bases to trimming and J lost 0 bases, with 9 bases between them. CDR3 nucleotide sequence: TGTGCCAGCAGCGTAGGGACAGATACTAACTATGGCTACACCTTC. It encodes CASSVGTDTNYGYTF.

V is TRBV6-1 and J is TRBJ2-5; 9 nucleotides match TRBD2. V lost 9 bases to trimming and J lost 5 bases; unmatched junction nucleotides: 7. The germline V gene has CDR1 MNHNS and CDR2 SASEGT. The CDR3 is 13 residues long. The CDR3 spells CASIAGGAETQYF. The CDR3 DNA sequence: TGTGCCAGTATCGCGGGGGGGGCGGAGACCCAGTACTTC.

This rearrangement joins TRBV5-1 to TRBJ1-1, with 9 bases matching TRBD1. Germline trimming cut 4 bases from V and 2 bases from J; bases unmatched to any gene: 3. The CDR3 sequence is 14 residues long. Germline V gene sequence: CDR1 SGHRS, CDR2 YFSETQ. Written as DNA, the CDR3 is TGCGCCAGCAGCGGGACAGGGTTCAACACTGAAGCTTTCTTT. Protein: CASSGTGFNTEAFF.

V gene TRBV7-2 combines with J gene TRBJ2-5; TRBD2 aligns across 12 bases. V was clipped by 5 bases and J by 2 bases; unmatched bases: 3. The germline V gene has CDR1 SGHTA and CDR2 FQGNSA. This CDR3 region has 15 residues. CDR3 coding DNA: TGTGCCAGCAGCGCGACTAGCGGGAGTCAAGAGACCCAGTACTTC. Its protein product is CASSATSGSQETQYF.

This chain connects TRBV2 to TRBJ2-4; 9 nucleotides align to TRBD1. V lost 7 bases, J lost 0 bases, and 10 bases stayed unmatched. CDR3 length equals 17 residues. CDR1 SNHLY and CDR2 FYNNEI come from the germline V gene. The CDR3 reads CASTREGTGLAKNIQYF. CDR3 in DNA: TGTGCCAGCACCAGGGAGGGGACAGGGTTAGCCAAAAACATTCAGTACTTC.

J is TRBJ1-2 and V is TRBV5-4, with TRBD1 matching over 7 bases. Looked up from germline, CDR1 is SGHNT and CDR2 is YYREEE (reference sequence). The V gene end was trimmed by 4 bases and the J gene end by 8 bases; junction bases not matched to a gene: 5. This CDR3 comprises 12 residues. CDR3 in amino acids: CASSTDRVGYTF. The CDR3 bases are TGTGCCAGCAGCACAGACAGGGTCGGCTACACCTTC.

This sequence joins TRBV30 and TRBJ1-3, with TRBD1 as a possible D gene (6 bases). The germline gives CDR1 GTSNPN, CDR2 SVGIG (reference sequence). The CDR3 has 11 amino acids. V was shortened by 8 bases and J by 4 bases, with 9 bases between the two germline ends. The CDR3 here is CARQGGNTIYF. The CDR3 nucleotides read TGTGCCCGTCAGGGGGGAAACACCATATATTTT.

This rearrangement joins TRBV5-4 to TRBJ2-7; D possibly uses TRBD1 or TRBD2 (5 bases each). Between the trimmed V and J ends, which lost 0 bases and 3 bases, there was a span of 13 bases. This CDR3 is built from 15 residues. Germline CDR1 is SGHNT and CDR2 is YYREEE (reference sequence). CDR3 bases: TGTGCCAGCAGCTTGGCCGGGGCCGAGGACTACGAGCAGTACTTC. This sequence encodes CASSLAGAEDYEQYF.

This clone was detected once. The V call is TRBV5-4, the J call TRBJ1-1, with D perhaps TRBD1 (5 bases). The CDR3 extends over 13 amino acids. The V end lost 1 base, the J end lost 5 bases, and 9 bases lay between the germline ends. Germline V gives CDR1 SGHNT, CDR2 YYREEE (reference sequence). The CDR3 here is CASSLSGGTEAFF. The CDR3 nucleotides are TGTGCCAGCAGCTTGTCGGGGGGGACTGAAGCTTTCTTT. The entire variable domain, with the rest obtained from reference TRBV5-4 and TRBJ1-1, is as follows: ETGVTQSPTHLIKTRGQQVTLRCSSQSGHNTVSWYQQALGQGPQFIFQYYREEENGRGNFPPRFSGLQFPNYSSELNVNALELDDSALYLCASSLSGGTEAFFGQGTRLTVV.

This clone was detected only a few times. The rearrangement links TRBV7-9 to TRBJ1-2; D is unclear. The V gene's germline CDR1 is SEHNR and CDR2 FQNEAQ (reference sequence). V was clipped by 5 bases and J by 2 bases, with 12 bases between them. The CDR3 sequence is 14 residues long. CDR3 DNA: TGTGCCAGCAGCCGAGGAGTGGGGAACTATGGCTACACCTTC. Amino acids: CASSRGVGNYGYTF.

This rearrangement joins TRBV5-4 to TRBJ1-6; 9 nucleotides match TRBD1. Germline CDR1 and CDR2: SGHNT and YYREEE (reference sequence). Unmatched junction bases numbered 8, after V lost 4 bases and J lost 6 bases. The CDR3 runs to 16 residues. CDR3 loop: CASSRRQGGINSPLHF. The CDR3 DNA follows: TGTGCCAGCAGCCGCCGACAGGGGGGAATTAATTCACCCCTCCACTTT.

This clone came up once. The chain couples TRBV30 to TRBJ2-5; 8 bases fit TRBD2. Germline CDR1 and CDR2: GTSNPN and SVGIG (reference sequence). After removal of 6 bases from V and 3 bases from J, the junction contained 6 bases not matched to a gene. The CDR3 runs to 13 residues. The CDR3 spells CACTPGGEETQYF. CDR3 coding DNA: TGTGCCTGCACACCGGGGGGGGAAGAGACCCAGTACTTC.

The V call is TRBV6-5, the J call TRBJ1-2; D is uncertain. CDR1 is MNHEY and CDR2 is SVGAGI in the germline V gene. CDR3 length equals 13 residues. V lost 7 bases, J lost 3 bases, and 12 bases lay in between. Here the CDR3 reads CASTADWDYGYTF. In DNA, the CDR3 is TGTGCCAGCACAGCCGATTGGGACTATGGCTACACCTTC.

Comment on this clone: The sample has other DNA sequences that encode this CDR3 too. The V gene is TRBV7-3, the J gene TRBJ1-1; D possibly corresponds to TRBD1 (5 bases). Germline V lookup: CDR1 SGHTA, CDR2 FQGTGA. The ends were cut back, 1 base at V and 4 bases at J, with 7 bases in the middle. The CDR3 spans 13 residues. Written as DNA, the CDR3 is TGTGCCAGCAGCTTAAGGGGGGGCACTGAAGCTTTCTTT. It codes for CASSLRGGTEAFF. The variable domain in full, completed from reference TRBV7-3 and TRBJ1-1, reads GAGVSQTPSNKVTEKGKYVELRCDPISGHTALYWYRQSLGQGPEFLIYFQGTGAADDSGLPNDRFFAVRPEGSVSTLKIQRTERGDSAVYLCASSLRGGTEAFFGQGTRLTVV.

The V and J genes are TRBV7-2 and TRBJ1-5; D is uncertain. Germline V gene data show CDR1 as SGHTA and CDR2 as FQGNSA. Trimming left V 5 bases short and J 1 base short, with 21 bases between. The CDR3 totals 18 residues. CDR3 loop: CASSLSGGSSLSNQPQHF. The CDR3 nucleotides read TGTGCCAGCAGCCTCTCCGGTGGGTCCTCCCTAAGCAATCAGCCCCAGCATTTT.

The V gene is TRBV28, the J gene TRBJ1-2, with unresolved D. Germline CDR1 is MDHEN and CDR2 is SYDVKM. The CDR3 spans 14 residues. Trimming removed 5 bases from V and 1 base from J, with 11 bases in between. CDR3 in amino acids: CASSESDFNYGYTF. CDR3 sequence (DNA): TGTGCCAGCAGTGAGTCAGACTTTAACTATGGCTACACCTTC.

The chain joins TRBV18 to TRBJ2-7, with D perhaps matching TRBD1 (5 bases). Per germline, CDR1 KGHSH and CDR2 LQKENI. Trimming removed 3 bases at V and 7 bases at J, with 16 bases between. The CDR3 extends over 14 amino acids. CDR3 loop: CASSPLDRLGEQYF. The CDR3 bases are TGTGCCAGCTCACCGCTCGACAGACTTGGAGAGCAGTACTTC.

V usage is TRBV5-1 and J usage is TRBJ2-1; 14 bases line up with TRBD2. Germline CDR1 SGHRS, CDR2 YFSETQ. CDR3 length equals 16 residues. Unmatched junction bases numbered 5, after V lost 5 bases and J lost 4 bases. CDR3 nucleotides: TGCGCCAGCAGAGTTGGGACTAGCGGGAGTTACAATGAGCAGTTCTTC. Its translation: CASRVGTSGSYNEQFF.

The CDR3 loop is CASTTRAWNTGELFF. CDR3 bases: TGTGCCAGCACGACCAGGGCCTGGAACACCGGGGAGCTGTTTTTT. The chain employs TRBV7-9 and TRBJ2-2; D perhaps matches TRBD1 (5 bases). The CDR3 is 15 amino acids. Deletions cut 7 bases from V and 1 base from J, with 13 bases between. Germline V gene sequence: CDR1 SEHNR, CDR2 FQNEAQ (reference sequence).

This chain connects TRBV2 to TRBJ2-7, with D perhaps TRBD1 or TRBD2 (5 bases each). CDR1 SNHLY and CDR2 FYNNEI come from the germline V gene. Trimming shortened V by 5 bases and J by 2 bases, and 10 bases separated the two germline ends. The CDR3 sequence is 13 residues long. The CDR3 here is CASSQGDAYEQYF. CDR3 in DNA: TGTGCCAGCAGTCAGGGAGATGCCTACGAGCAGTACTTC.